This T cell receptor (beta chain) is from a study of blood T cell repertoires in COVID-19. Original handling: Estimated nucleated cell counts came from reference gene primer amplification. The assay was immunoSEQ multiplex PCR, and TCRdb's table has in-frame clones only and misses some. That table is the source of V, J and clone size, and D and trimming were worked out from the DNA. The table shows under 250,000 clones, with over 80% occurring only once. Per germline, CDR1 MDHEN and CDR2 SYDVKM. Trimming removed 5 bases at V and 0 bases at J, with 11 bases between. The CDR3 loop spans 16 amino acids. The sequenced sample consisted of peripheral blood. The chain has TRBV28 and TRBJ1-6; a weak D match, TRBD1 (6 bases). The receptor was derived from a human donor in a cohort sampled during active COVID-19. CDR3 in amino acids: CASSPTGNSYNSPLHF. As DNA, the CDR3 is TGTGCCAGCAGTCCTACAGGGAACTCCTATAATTCACCCCTCCACTTT.